The sample holds a few counts of the clone carrying this T cell receptor beta chain. The same CDR3 also results from other DNA sequences found in this sample. This specimen comes from a study of blood T cell repertoires in COVID-19. The overall study: In each case, the material was cDNA or gDNA derived from T cells, B-cell-depleted T cells, or PBMCs.

The assay was immunoSEQ multiplex PCR, and TCRdb's table has in-frame clones only and misses some. The sample carries 250,000 or so clones, over 70% recorded once. Germline V gene data show CDR1 as SGHRS and CDR2 as YFSETQ. This CDR3 is 12 amino acids long. The V end lost 1 base, the J end lost 3 bases, and 5 bases lay between the germline ends. The TCR comes from a woman of 80 years or more with acute or convalescent COVID-19. The source material was peripheral blood. The chain links TRBV5-1 to TRBJ2-7, with a tentative D call TRBD1 (5 bases). The CDR3 here is CASSLQGYEQYF. The CDR3 DNA is TGCGCCAGCAGCTTGCAGGGCTACGAGCAGTACTTC. Full variable domain (remainder filled in from reference TRBV5-1 and TRBJ2-7): KAGVTQTPRYLIKTRGQQVTLSCSPISGHRSVSWYQQTPGQGLQFLFEYFSETQRNKGNFPGRFSGRQFSNSRSEMNVSTLELGDSALYLCASSLQGYEQYFGPGTRLTVT.